The T cell receptor (beta chain) described here comes from a study of blood T cell repertoires in COVID-19. Seattle patient enrollment occurred during active infection, with longitudinal follow-up thereafter. In the authors' workflow: Amplified reference gene primers provided the basis for estimating nucleated cell counts. Using immunoSEQ multiplex PCR, the repertoire was profiled, and TCRdb retains in-frame clones only, with some absent. The V and J calls and the clone size are those of that table, but D and trimming were determined from the DNA. Here the sample spans hundreds of thousands of clones, around 86% being singletons. There are 12 residues in the CDR3. Germline V CDR1 and CDR2: GTSNPN, SVGIG (reference sequence). The germline V and J ends were trimmed by 2 bases and 3 bases, with 5 bases remaining between them.

Sequenced sample: peripheral blood. The sequence derives from a woman of 80 years or more with COVID-19, enrolled during active disease. The rearrangement links TRBV30 to TRBJ1-5; no clear D gene. The CDR3 sequence: CAWSLHNQPQHF. CDR3 bases: TGTGCCTGGAGTTTACACAATCAGCCCCAGCATTTT. Combining the CDR3 with reference TRBV30 and TRBJ1-5 gives the whole variable domain SQTIHQWPATLVQPVGSPLSLECTVEGTSNPNLYWYRQAAGRGLQLLFYSVGIGQISSEVPQNLSASRPQDRQFILSSKKLLLSDSGFYLCAWSLHNQPQHFGDGTRLSIL.